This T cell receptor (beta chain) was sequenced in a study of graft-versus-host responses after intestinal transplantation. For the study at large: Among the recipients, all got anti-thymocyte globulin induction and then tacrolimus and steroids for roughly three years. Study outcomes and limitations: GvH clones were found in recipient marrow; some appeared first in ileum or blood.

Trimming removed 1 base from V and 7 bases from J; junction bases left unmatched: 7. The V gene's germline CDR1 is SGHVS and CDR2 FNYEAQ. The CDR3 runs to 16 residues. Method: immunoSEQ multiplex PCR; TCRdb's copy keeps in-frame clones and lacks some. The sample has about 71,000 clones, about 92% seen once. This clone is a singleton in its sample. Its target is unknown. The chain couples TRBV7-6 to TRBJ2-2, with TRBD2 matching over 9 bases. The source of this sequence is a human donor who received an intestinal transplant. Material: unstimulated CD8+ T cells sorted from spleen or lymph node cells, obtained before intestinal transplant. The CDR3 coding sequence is TGTGCCAGCAGCTTAGGGAGCGGGGGGCTCGTCGGGGAGCTGTTTTTT. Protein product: CASSLGSGGLVGELFF.